Below, 20 T cell receptor beta chains from the same sample are listed, as sequenced in a study of radiotherapy plus CTLA-4 blockade in lung cancer. Assay: immunoSEQ multiplex PCR; the TCRdb copy retains only in-frame clones and omits some. The table lists more than 75,000 clones, roughly 86% of them singletons. The sample in question was peripheral blood, obtained from a patient treated with radiotherapy plus ipilimumab. The receptors here all came from a human donor with non-small cell lung cancer who had stable disease on radiotherapy plus ipilimumab.

V gene TRBV7-9 combines with J gene TRBJ1-2, with TRBD1 matching 10 bases. V shed 7 bases, J shed 1 base, and the junction held 6 bases outside the gene matches. The length of the CDR3 is 15 residues. Germline values: CDR1 SEHNR, CDR2 FQNEAQ (reference sequence). CDR3 nucleotides: TGTGCCAGCACTAGGACAGGGGGGATTAACTATGGCTACACCTTC. This translates into CASTRTGGINYGYTF.

This chain joins TRBV5-1 and TRBJ2-1; D is perhaps TRBD1 (5 bases). From germline, CDR1 is SGHRS and CDR2 YFSETQ. Trimming pared 0 bases from V and 10 bases from J, leaving 17 bases between. CDR3 size: 15 residues. The CDR3 reads CASSLAQGTMSEQFF. DNA of the CDR3: TGCGCCAGCAGCTTGGCTCAGGGTACAATGAGCGAGCAGTTCTTC.

The sample holds one count of this clone. This chain connects TRBV19 to TRBJ2-3; 7 nucleotides align to TRBD1. With 6 bases clipped from V and 6 bases from J, the junction kept 15 bases outside the gene matches. CDR1 and CDR2 from the germline V gene are LNHDA and SQIVND (reference sequence). This CDR3 contains 16 residues. CDR3: CASSIRVRGREDTQYF. Written as DNA, the CDR3 is TGTGCCAGTAGCATAAGGGTAAGGGGGCGTGAGGATACGCAGTATTTT.

The rearrangement uses TRBV5-1 and TRBJ2-2, with 11 bases identical to TRBD2. J was trimmed by 6 bases and V by 6 bases; bases with no gene match: 10. Germline lookup yields CDR1 SGHRS and CDR2 YFSETQ. The CDR3 length is 16 residues. CDR3 sequence: CASTPRASGRSGELFF. The CDR3 region has the DNA TGCGCCAGCACCCCCAGGGCTAGCGGGAGGTCCGGGGAGCTGTTTTTT.

The rearrangement joins TRBV2 to TRBJ1-6; 7 nucleotides align to TRBD1. The germline gives CDR1 SNHLY, CDR2 FYNNEI. This CDR3 region has 14 residues. Losses at the gene ends were 4 bases for V and 6 bases for J; bases not matched to a gene: 3. The DNA for the CDR3 is TGTGCCAGCAGTGTCGGGACAGTTAATTCACCCCTCCACTTT. Amino acid sequence: CASSVGTVNSPLHF.

The chain links TRBV5-1 to TRBJ2-3; TRBD2 agrees at 7 bases. The CDR3 length is 15 residues. Germline loops: CDR1 SGHRS, CDR2 YFSETQ. V lost 3 bases, J lost 0 bases, and 4 bases stayed unmatched. The CDR3 is CASSWRGGSTDTQYF. The CDR3 DNA sequence: TGCGCCAGCAGCTGGCGGGGAGGGAGCACAGATACGCAGTATTTT.

This chain joins TRBV30 and TRBJ1-1; TRBD1 is a possible D gene (5 bases). This CDR3 region has 14 residues. Germline-derived CDR1 and CDR2 are GTSNPN and SVGIG (reference sequence). Trimming left V 1 base short and J 1 base short, with 10 bases between. The CDR3 loop is CAWSALGGNTEAFF. The CDR3 nucleotides are TGTGCCTGGAGTGCCCTGGGGGGGAACACTGAAGCTTTCTTT.

The chain carries TRBV11-2 and TRBJ1-1; TRBD1 agrees at 7 bases. Germline V lookup: CDR1 SGHAT, CDR2 FQNNGV. J gave up 3 bases and V 5 bases, and 12 bases lay outside the gene matches. The CDR3 consists of 16 residues. The chain's CDR3 is CASSVGDRIFDTEAFF. The CDR3 coding sequence is TGTGCCAGCAGCGTGGGGGACAGAATTTTCGACACTGAAGCTTTCTTT. The whole variable domain, remainder taken from reference TRBV11-2 and TRBJ1-1, is EAGVAQSPRYKIIEKRQSVAFWCNPISGHATLYWYQQILGQGPKLLIQFQNNGVVDDSQLPKDRFSAERLKGVDSTLKIQPAKLEDSAVYLCASSVGDRIFDTEAFFGQGTRLTVV.

The chain carries TRBV29-1 and TRBJ1-2, with D possibly matching TRBD1 (5 bases). The germline CDR1 and CDR2 sequences are SQVTM and ANQGSEA. V shed 7 bases and J shed 2 bases, with 11 bases lying between them. This CDR3 contains 12 residues. The CDR3 spells CSAAQGNYGYTF. The CDR3 nucleotides are TGCAGCGCCGCCCAGGGAAACTATGGCTACACCTTC.

This clone was counted only a few times. This chain links TRBV11-1 with TRBJ1-1; D is uncertain. The CDR3 length is 14 residues. The V end lost 5 bases, the J end lost 0 bases, and 10 bases lay between the germline ends. Germline V lookup: CDR1 SGHAT, CDR2 FQDESV (reference sequence). In DNA, the CDR3 is TGTGCCAGCAGCCTACAGCTCATGAACACTGAAGCTTTCTTT. Translated, it gives CASSLQLMNTEAFF.

The V call is TRBV4-2, the J call TRBJ2-1, with D possibly being TRBD1 or TRBD2 (5 bases each). Trimming took off 4 bases at V and 2 bases at J, with 18 bases between the two ends. Looked up from germline, CDR1 is LGHNA and CDR2 is YNFKEQ. The CDR3 sequence is 17 residues long. The CDR3 region is CASSPASTGPTYNEQFF. The CDR3 nucleotides are TGTGCCAGCAGCCCAGCGTCCACGGGGCCGACCTACAATGAGCAGTTCTTC.

The chain uses TRBV6-1 and TRBJ1-6, with a tentative D call TRBD1 (6 bases). The CDR3 spans 15 residues. Germline V gives CDR1 MNHNS, CDR2 SASEGT. V lost 9 bases and J lost 4, with 16 bases in between. The CDR3 region is CASKSGQYYNSPLHF. The CDR3 DNA is TGTGCCAGTAAGTCAGGACAGTATTATAATTCACCCCTCCACTTT.

The chain is built from TRBV18 and TRBJ1-2, with D possibly being TRBD1 (6 bases). V gave up 3 bases and J gave up 3 bases, with 17 bases separating them. Germline loops: CDR1 KGHSH, CDR2 LQKENI. The CDR3 loop spans 16 amino acids. The CDR3 nucleotides read TGTGCCAGCTCACCCGGAGGGGGTAACGGGGACTATGGCTACACCTTC. This gives the protein CASSPGGGNGDYGYTF.

This clone has more than one count but fewer than ten. J is TRBJ2-7 and V is TRBV5-6; possible D gene TRBD2, 5 bases. With 0 bases removed from V and 4 bases from J, the gap between germline ends came to 11 bases. Germline-derived CDR1 and CDR2 are SGHDT and YYEEEE. This CDR3 comprises 14 residues. CDR3 protein: CASSLALARYEQYF. The CDR3 coding sequence is TGTGCCAGCAGCTTGGCTTTAGCGCGGTACGAGCAGTACTTC.

The V and J genes are TRBV9 and TRBJ2-7; tentative D call: TRBD2 (5 bases). V shed 0 bases and J shed 7 bases, with 17 bases lying between them. CDR3 length equals 15 residues. Germline V gene sequence: CDR1 SGDLS, CDR2 YYNGEE. Written as DNA, the CDR3 is TGTGCCAGCAGCGTAGCCCTAGCTCCCTTGGGGGAGCAGTACTTC. Amino acid sequence: CASSVALAPLGEQYF.

This clone has a handful of counts. This chain connects TRBV10-2 to TRBJ2-7; TRBD2 agrees at 11 bases. The germline V gene has CDR1 WSHSY and CDR2 SAAADI. Trimming removed 5 bases from V and 0 bases from J; junction bases left unmatched: 3. The CDR3 is made up of 15 amino acids. The chain's CDR3 is CASSTGTSGSYEQYF. The CDR3, as DNA: TGCGCCAGCAGTACCGGGACTAGCGGCTCCTACGAGCAGTACTTC.

This chain links TRBV4-1 with TRBJ2-7, with no clear D. Germline values: CDR1 MGHRA, CDR2 YSYEKL. CDR3 length equals 17 residues. The V and J ends lost 3 bases and 2 bases respectively, with 20 bases between them. The CDR3 sequence is CASSHNPPGRAPYEQYF. The CDR3 DNA reads TGCGCCAGCAGCCATAACCCCCCCGGTCGAGCCCCCTACGAGCAGTACTTC.

The chain couples TRBV6-6 to TRBJ2-3, with a weak D call TRBD1 (5 bases). V shed 2 bases and J shed 4 bases, with 10 bases lying between them. Germline V gene sequence: CDR1 MNHNY, CDR2 SVGAGI (reference sequence). CDR3 length: 14 residues. The CDR3 DNA reads TGTGCCAGCAGTTACAGAGCAGGGCCAGATACGCAGTATTTT. Translation: CASSYRAGPDTQYF.

This clone was counted once. The J gene is TRBJ2-1, the V gene TRBV9; perhaps TRBD2 as D (5 bases). CDR1 is SGDLS and CDR2 is YYNGEE in the germline V gene. V was pared by 0 bases and J by 4 bases, with 11 bases between. There are 15 residues in the CDR3. The CDR3: CASSVAVEGYNEQFF. In nucleotides, the CDR3 is TGTGCCAGCAGCGTAGCGGTCGAGGGATACAATGAGCAGTTCTTC.

The chain recombines TRBV28 with TRBJ1-5; D may be TRBD1 (6 bases). Germline assignment: CDR1 MDHEN and CDR2 SYDVKM. The CDR3 is made up of 15 amino acids. Trimming pared 7 bases from V and 2 bases from J, leaving 15 bases between. CDR3 residues: CASTRRGSGNQPQHF. The DNA of the CDR3 is TGTGCCAGCACCCGAAGGGGGTCTGGCAATCAGCCCCAGCATTTT.